The 30 T cell receptor beta chains below all came from one sample that was sequenced in a study of vaccination effects on CD4 cells after COVID-19. Here immunoSEQ multiplex PCR was the method, and the copy in TCRdb shows in-frame clones only, minus some. The table has tens of thousands of clones, 75% to 90% seen once. Viral peptide pools were used in the ViraFEST assay to expand antigen-specific CD4+ T cells, and sequencing came afterward. Subsequent to 10 days of culture, CD4+ T cells were isolated. No cognate antigen is known for these TCRs. The material was CD4+ T cells from PBMCs cultured with HCoV-229E spike peptides, obtained before COVID-19 vaccination. The receptors stem from a human donor who received a COVID-19 vaccine.

This chain links TRBV14 with TRBJ2-2; maybe TRBD1 (5 bases). This CDR3 contains 16 residues. In germline, CDR1 is SGHDN, CDR2 FVKESK. V dropped 1 base and J dropped 6 bases, with 15 bases sitting between them. This CDR3 is CASSQVPRVMAGELFF. DNA of the CDR3: TGTGCCAGCAGCCAAGTGCCCAGGGTAATGGCCGGGGAGCTGTTTTTT.

This clone was picked up one time. DNA for the CDR3: TGTGCCAGCTCACCAGCGAGGGATACGCAGTATTTT. It codes for CASSPARDTQYF. The gene calls are TRBV18 and TRBJ2-3; unclear D gene. Germline CDR1 is KGHSH and CDR2 is LQKENI. This CDR3 region has 12 residues. Trimming removed 2 bases from V and 6 bases from J, with 6 bases in between.

V gene TRBV12-3 or TRBV12-4 combines with J gene TRBJ1-1, with D hard to call. V dropped 3 bases and J dropped 0 bases, with 5 bases sitting between them. There are 13 residues in the CDR3. The CDR3 bases are TGTGCCAGCAGTTTCCGCCTGAACACTGAAGCTTTCTTT. As protein: CASSFRLNTEAFF.

This clone appeared a few times. The rearrangement joins TRBV5-5 to TRBJ2-3; a possible D gene is TRBD1 (5 bases). V was clipped by 4 bases and J by 7 bases, with 22 bases between them. Looked up from germline, CDR1 is SGHKS and CDR2 is YYEKEE (reference sequence). The CDR3 contains 16 residues. CDR3 sequence: CASSPRPQGSPYTQYF. The CDR3 nucleotides are TGTGCCAGCAGCCCGCGTCCCCAGGGTTCCCCCTATACGCAGTATTTT. Combining the CDR3 with reference TRBV5-5 and TRBJ2-3 gives the whole variable domain DAGVTQSPTHLIKTRGQQVTLRCSPISGHKSVSWYQQVLGQGPQFIFQYYEKEERGRGNFPDRFSARQFPNYSSELNVNALLLGDSALYLCASSPRPQGSPYTQYFGPGTRLTVL.

The rearrangement links TRBV10-3 to TRBJ1-1; D unclear. Germline V lookup: CDR1 ENHRY, CDR2 SYGVKD. The CDR3 is 12 residues long. Trimming pared 3 bases from V and 1 base from J, leaving 3 bases between. CDR3 protein: CAISDPNTEAFF. The CDR3, as DNA: TGTGCCATCAGTGACCCGAACACTGAAGCTTTCTTT.

This chain joins TRBV24-1 and TRBJ2-3, with 8 bases fitting TRBD1. Germline trimming cut 10 bases from V and 2 bases from J; bases unmatched to any gene: 7. CDR1 and CDR2 (germline): KGHDR, SFDVKD. The CDR3 consists of 14 residues. The CDR3 region is CATSRDRNTDTQYF. The CDR3 nucleotides are TGTGCCACATCGCGGGACAGGAACACAGATACGCAGTATTTT.

V usage is TRBV12-3 or TRBV12-4 and J usage is TRBJ2-3; possible D gene TRBD2, 7 bases. There are 13 residues in the CDR3. Trimming took off 3 bases at V and 6 bases at J, with 10 bases between the two ends. The CDR3 sequence is CASSFRGGDTQYF. For the CDR3, the DNA is TGTGCCAGCAGTTTTAGGGGGGGGGATACGCAGTATTTT.

This clone has only a few counts. The chain has TRBV5-1 and TRBJ1-3; no clear D gene. The ends were cut back, 0 bases at V and 4 bases at J, with 5 bases in the middle. CDR3 size: 13 residues. Germline V CDR1 and CDR2: SGHRS, YFSETQ. Here the CDR3 reads CASSLEVGNTIYF. The CDR3 DNA is TGCGCCAGCAGCTTGGAGGTGGGAAACACCATATATTTT. The full variable domain, rest sourced from reference TRBV5-1 and TRBJ1-3, is KAGVTQTPRYLIKTRGQQVTLSCSPISGHRSVSWYQQTPGQGLQFLFEYFSETQRNKGNFPGRFSGRQFSNSRSEMNVSTLELGDSALYLCASSLEVGNTIYFGEGSWLTVV.

This rearrangement joins TRBV19 to TRBJ2-3; 8 nucleotides agree with TRBD2. The CDR3 totals 15 residues. CDR1 is LNHDA, CDR2 SQIVND, per germline (reference sequence). Trimming cost V 7 bases and J 5 bases; bases outside gene matches: 11. The CDR3 coding sequence is TGTGCCAGTACCTCACACAATAGCGGGGTAGATACGCAGTATTTT. It codes for CASTSHNSGVDTQYF.

V gene TRBV27 combines with J gene TRBJ1-5, with D possibly TRBD1 on 6 matching bases. CDR1 MNHEY and CDR2 SMNVEV come from the germline V gene (reference sequence). There are 16 residues in the CDR3. The V gene lost 4 bases and the J gene lost 1 base, with 14 bases spanning the gap. The CDR3 is CASSSYRVGSNQPQHF. Here the CDR3 DNA reads TGTGCCAGCAGTTCCTACAGGGTGGGAAGCAATCAGCCCCAGCATTTT.

This chain uses TRBV3-1 (or the pseudogene TRBV3-2) with TRBJ1-2; D call uncertain. CDR3 size: 15 residues. Between the trimmed V and J ends, which lost 0 bases and 0 bases, there was a span of 8 bases. Per the germline V gene, CDR1 is LGHDT and CDR2 is YNNKEL (reference sequence). The CDR3 DNA follows: TGTGCCAGCAGCCAAGATTACCAGGCTAACTATGGCTACACCTTC. Translation gives CASSQDYQANYGYTF.

The CDR3 nucleotides read TGTGCCAGCAGTTACTCGATCGCCCGGCCGGCCTACGAGCAGTACGTC. It encodes CASSYSIARPAYEQYV. The chain combines TRBV6-2 or TRBV6-3 with TRBJ2-7; no definite D call. CDR1 and CDR2 from the germline V gene are MNHEY and SVGEGT. CDR3 length: 16 amino acids. V was shortened by 0 bases and J by 2 bases, with 14 bases between the two germline ends.

The chain joins TRBV6-5 to TRBJ2-7; a weak D match, TRBD2 (5 bases). With 5 bases removed from V and 6 bases from J, the gap between germline ends came to 14 bases. The CDR3 covers 13 residues. Germline CDR1 is MNHEY and CDR2 is SVGAGI. DNA of the CDR3: TGTGCCAGCAGTCGAACGAGGGCTACCGAGCAGTACGTC. This encodes CASSRTRATEQYV.

V usage is TRBV30 and J usage is TRBJ2-1; 11 nucleotides agree with TRBD2. CDR3 length: 13 residues. Germline values: CDR1 GTSNPN, CDR2 SVGIG (reference sequence). Trimming removed 5 bases from V and 6 bases from J; junction bases left unmatched: 3. The CDR3: CAWGLAGFNEQFF. The CDR3 bases are TGTGCCTGGGGACTAGCGGGTTTCAATGAGCAGTTCTTC.

The chain joins TRBV18 to TRBJ2-7, with 10 bases matching TRBD2. The V gene's germline CDR1 is KGHSH and CDR2 LQKENI. With 5 bases clipped from V and 2 bases from J, the junction kept 6 bases outside the gene matches. This CDR3 spans 15 amino acids. CDR3 sequence: CASSLAGGPTYEQYV. DNA for the CDR3: TGTGCCAGCTCATTAGCGGGGGGCCCCACCTACGAGCAGTACGTC.

The chain is built from TRBV7-8 and TRBJ2-3; D perhaps matches TRBD2 (6 bases). Per germline, CDR1 SGHVS and CDR2 FQNEAQ. The V end was cut by 5 bases, the J end by 4 bases, with 25 bases between. CDR3 length: 18 residues. The CDR3 sequence: CASSLPPTGRLSPDTQYF. In nucleotides, the CDR3 is TGTGCCAGCAGCCTCCCGCCGACCGGGAGACTCTCACCAGATACGCAGTATTTT.

CDR3 nucleotides: TGTGCCAGCAGTTACCAAGCGGGGGGGCCGAAGACCCAGTACTTC. It is translated as CASSYQAGGPKTQYF. This chain uses TRBV6-5 with TRBJ2-5; 10 nucleotides match TRBD2. The J segment lost 6 bases and the V segment lost 2 bases, leaving 6 bases of the junction unmatched. Germline V gene data show CDR1 as MNHEY and CDR2 as SVGAGI. The CDR3 is 15 residues long.

This clone showed up just a few times. The V call is TRBV11-2, the J call TRBJ2-7, with 7 bases that match TRBD2. Germline V CDR1 and CDR2: SGHAT, FQNNGV. The CDR3 contains 16 residues. V trimming: 5 bases; J trimming: 3 bases; junction bases outside the gene matches: 13. CDR3 coding DNA: TGTGCCAGCAGCCCACTCCCCGGGACTACCCTCTACGAGCAGTACGTC. Residues: CASSPLPGTTLYEQYV.

The genes are TRBV7-8 and TRBJ1-5, with 7 positions matching TRBD1. In germline, CDR1 is SGHVS, CDR2 FQNEAQ. The CDR3 extends over 16 amino acids. J was trimmed by 0 bases and V by 5 bases; bases with no gene match: 7. CDR3: CASSQGTAVSNQPQHF. In nucleotides, the CDR3 is TGTGCCAGCAGCCAAGGGACAGCGGTTAGCAATCAGCCCCAGCATTTT.

The CDR3 DNA reads as TGTGCCAGCAGTGAATACCCGCACACCGGGGAGCTGTTTTTT. Its protein is CASSEYPHTGELFF. V gene TRBV25-1 combines with J gene TRBJ2-2, with D uncertain. V dropped 0 bases and J dropped 3 bases, with 5 bases sitting between them. Per the germline V gene, CDR1 is MGHDK and CDR2 is SYGVNS. This CDR3 comprises 14 residues. Filled out from reference TRBV25-1 and TRBJ2-2, the complete variable domain reads EADIYQTPRYLVIGTGKKITLECSQTMGHDKMYWYQQDPGMELHLIHYSYGVNSTEKGDLSSESTVSRIRTEHFPLTLESARPSHTSQYLCASSEYPHTGELFFGEGSRLTVL.

V and J are TRBV12-5 and TRBJ2-3; TRBD2 is a possible D gene (5 bases). Germline V gene data show CDR1 as LGHNT and CDR2 as FRNRAP. V was clipped by 8 bases and J by 4 bases, with 13 bases between them. The CDR3 length is 13 residues. In nucleotides, the CDR3 is TGTGCTAGTAGTGGGAGTGGTGCAGATACGCAGTATTTT. It yields the protein CASSGSGADTQYF.

The chain is built from TRBV5-6 and TRBJ2-1; maybe TRBD2 (7 bases). The CDR3 covers 14 residues. Germline CDR1 is SGHDT and CDR2 is YYEEEE. V was trimmed by 0 bases and J by 8 bases, leaving 12 bases between them. CDR3 in amino acids: CASSLARGAYEQFF. The CDR3 DNA reads TGTGCCAGCAGCTTGGCACGGGGGGCTTATGAGCAGTTCTTC.

This sequence joins TRBV29-1 and TRBJ2-1; 8 nucleotides line up with TRBD1. With 4 bases clipped from V and 13 bases from J, the junction kept 9 bases outside the gene matches. The CDR3 has 12 residues. CDR1 and CDR2 from the germline V gene are SQVTM and ANQGSEA. CDR3 DNA: TGCAGCGTTGTGACGCGTACAGGGGGACAGTTCTTC. It yields the protein CSVVTRTGGQFF.

V is TRBV9 and J is TRBJ1-5, with D possibly being TRBD1 (6 bases). The germline gives CDR1 SGDLS, CDR2 YYNGEE. Trimming took off 3 bases at V and 6 bases at J, with 13 bases between the two ends. This CDR3 has 14 residues. CDR3 sequence reads: CASSETPGVQPQHF. As DNA, the CDR3 is TGTGCCAGCAGCGAAACACCAGGGGTTCAGCCCCAGCATTTT.

This chain connects TRBV19 to TRBJ2-5; 8 bases fit TRBD2. The germline V gene has CDR1 LNHDA and CDR2 SQIVND (reference sequence). The CDR3 has 15 residues. With V trimmed by 5 bases and J by 4 bases, 9 bases remained unmatched. The DNA for the CDR3 is TGTGCCAGTAGTCTGACTGGACTAGCCGGAGAGACCCAGTACTTC. Translating it yields CASSLTGLAGETQYF.

This clone was observed a few times. The chain uses TRBV2 and TRBJ1-5; no definite D call. V lost 5 bases to trimming and J lost 2 bases, with 7 bases between them. The CDR3 length is 13 residues. CDR1 is SNHLY and CDR2 is FYNNEI in the germline V gene. The CDR3 loop reads CASSLQGNQPQHF. The CDR3 region has the DNA TGTGCCAGCAGTCTCCAGGGCAATCAGCCCCAGCATTTT.

This clone is a singleton in its sample. This chain's CDR3 is CASSRRLDQGASNQPQHF. CDR3 in DNA: TGTGCCAGCAGTCGACGCTTAGATCAGGGGGCTTCCAATCAGCCCCAGCATTTT. The V gene is TRBV2, the J gene TRBJ1-5; TRBD1 matches 8 bases. The germline V gene encodes CDR1 SNHLY and CDR2 FYNNEI. V shed 5 bases, J shed 3 bases, and the junction held 15 bases outside the gene matches. This CDR3 is built from 18 residues.

A few counts support this clone. This rearrangement joins TRBV9 to TRBJ2-1; D unresolved. The CDR3 has 13 amino acids. Germline V CDR1 and CDR2: SGDLS, YYNGEE. Trimming pared 4 bases from V and 1 base from J, leaving 6 bases between. CDR3 coding DNA: TGTGCCAGCAGCCCCTGGTCCTACAATGAGCAGTTCTTC. Translating it yields CASSPWSYNEQFF.

The chain joins TRBV18 to TRBJ1-2; maybe TRBD1 (5 bases). Trimming removed 3 bases at V and 3 bases at J, with 20 bases between. The CDR3 extends over 17 amino acids. Germline V gives CDR1 KGHSH, CDR2 LQKENI. CDR3 protein: CASSPNTGLQDHYGYTF. CDR3 nucleotides: TGTGCCAGCTCACCTAACACCGGGCTACAGGACCACTATGGCTACACCTTC.

The sample holds one count of this clone. The chain carries TRBV24-1 and TRBJ1-2; perhaps TRBD1 as D (6 bases). V lost 4 bases, J lost 4 bases, and 12 bases lay in between. The germline V gene has CDR1 KGHDR and CDR2 SFDVKD. CDR3 length: 14 amino acids. In DNA form, the CDR3 reads TGTGCCACCAGTGAGACACAGGGCATCTATGGCTACACCTTC. Translation: CATSETQGIYGYTF.